Described below is a single T cell receptor beta chain sequence and its context. Antigen: not known. The data are from a study of blood T cells in healthy people across ages. General study findings and limits: Getting older went along with TCR beta diversity per million T cells dropping roughly linearly.

The authors ran a second PCR of roughly 6 to 12 cycles using a sample-barcoded 5' primer and a J-beta primer mix. Each of the cDNA molecules was tagged by a template-switch adaptor with 12 random nucleotides. TCRdb processed the 5' RACE reads anew with MiXCR; each CDR3 protein has one entry. This sample carries about 780,000 distinct CDR3 sequences, roughly 46% of them seen once, and the ten largest clones take 15% to 20%. The CDR3 has 13 residues. V was trimmed by 0 bases and J by 6 bases, leaving 6 bases between them. Looked up from germline, CDR1 is LGHDT and CDR2 is YNNKEL (reference sequence). The receptor comes from a man aged 80 or over in good health. The chain combines TRBV3-1 with TRBJ1-5; D ambiguous. The sample comprised blood. The CDR3 loop reads CASSQDWGQPQHF. The CDR3 nucleotides read TGTGCCAGCAGCCAAGATTGGGGTCAGCCCCAGCATTTT.